This T cell receptor (beta chain) was sequenced in a study of control samples from healthy donors and cancer patients. This table comes from immunoSEQ multiplex PCR, and its TCRdb copy is limited to in-frame clones, with some not included. The sample contains roughly 23,000 clones, around 83% of which appear only once. Germline V lookup: CDR1 MNHEY, CDR2 SMNVEV (reference sequence). The CDR3 totals 15 residues. V lost 5 bases to trimming and J lost 0 bases, with 8 bases between them. This receptor was taken from a man aged 55 to 69 with head and neck cancer. The sample consisted of PBMCs. The J gene is TRBJ2-6, the V gene TRBV27; D is unclear. The CDR3 spells CASSPRSSGANVLTF. The CDR3 DNA reads TGTGCCAGCAGTCCCAGATCCTCTGGGGCCAACGTCCTGACTTTC. Filled out from reference TRBV27 and TRBJ2-6, the complete variable domain reads EAQVTQNPRYLITVTGKKLTVTCSQNMNHEYMSWYRQDPGLGLRQIYYSMNVEVTDKGDVPEGYKVSRKEKRNFPLILESPSPNQTSLYFCASSPRSSGANVLTFGAGSRLTVL.